Reported below is one T cell receptor (beta chain). Its cognate antigen is unknown. Researchers used 5'RACE with constant-segment primers to make TCR alpha and TCR beta cDNA libraries that carry sample barcodes and UMIs. TCRdb reprocessed the 5' RACE reads via MiXCR and lists one record per CDR3 protein. The repertoire has about 360,000 distinct CDR3 sequences, 14% of them found once; the top ten carry less than 25%. The record originates from a study of T-cell memory formation after mild COVID-19. Study-wide results and caveats: Day 15 to 85 contracting clones showed balanced CD4/CD8; later expanders leaned CD4+. Among CD4+ contracting clones, most were CM and EM, and CD8+ ones EMRA. In pre-infection memory, a portion of responding clones appeared, which suggested that cross-reactive memory joined.

V gave up 4 bases and J gave up 2 bases, with 24 bases separating them. The CDR3 is 18 residues long. Germline CDR1 DFQATT, CDR2 SNEGSKA (reference sequence). Sequenced material: PBMCs or a T cell subset sorted from them (not recorded which). This TCR derives from a man between 18 and 29 years old who had mild COVID-19 (a few samples of this study predate the infection). Cell type and time point are not known. The chain recombines TRBV20-1 with TRBJ2-1; D gene unclear. The CDR3 DNA reads TGCAGTGCTAAAGATCTGATGGGGTCGAGGAATGCCTACAATGAGCAGTTCTTC. Translating it yields CSAKDLMGSRNAYNEQFF.